Listed below are T cell receptor beta chains from one sample, sequenced in a study of beta chain features in type 1 diabetes. Sequencing was performed with immunoSEQ multiplex PCR; in TCRdb, only in-frame clones are kept and a portion is missing. Seen here are 13,000 to 15,000 clones, 65% observed once, and the top ten hold 0.57%. The sequencing input was stem cell memory CD4+ T cells from blood. Receptor source: a woman younger than 30 with type 1 diabetes. Each CDR3 is given with its conserved first and last residue. Each record gives: J gene, D gene, clone size, V gene, CDR3 length, CDR3 protein, CDR3 DNA. D genes are given only for firm matches. Where a row states a size, it is once, few, many or the class of an expanded clone; other rows omit it.

TRBJ2-5	TRBD1	.	TRBV18	14	CASSPVTGEETQYF	TGTGCCAGCTCACCAGTTACAGGGGAGGAGACCCAGTACTTC
TRBJ2-3	.	.	TRBV7-2	15	CASSLPATSTDTQYF	TGTGCCAGCAGCTTACCCGCTACTAGCACAGATACGCAGTATTTT
TRBJ1-2	TRBD1	.	TRBV4-1	14	CASSPRGQDYGYTF	TGCGCCAGCAGCCCAAGAGGACAGGACTATGGCTACACCTTC
TRBJ2-5	.	.	TRBV18	16	CASSPLLQGTQETQYF	TGTGCCAGCTCACCCCTCCTTCAGGGAACCCAAGAGACCCAGTACTTC
TRBJ1-1	TRBD1	.	TRBV11-2	14	CASRFRQGGTEAFF	TGTGCCAGCAGATTCAGACAGGGCGGAACTGAAGCTTTCTTT
TRBJ2-1	TRBD1	.	TRBV9	16	CASSARGTDSYNEQFF	TGTGCCAGCAGCGCGAGGGGGACAGACTCCTACAATGAGCAGTTCTTC
TRBJ2-5	.	.	TRBV5-4	14	CASSFNRGQETQYF	TGTGCCAGCAGCTTTAACAGAGGGCAAGAGACCCAGTACTTC
TRBJ1-1	TRBD1	.	TRBV18	16	CASSQELDRGDTEAFF	TGTGCCAGCTCACAGGAATTGGACAGGGGGGACACTGAAGCTTTCTTT
TRBJ2-3	TRBD2	.	TRBV28	18	CASSRGTSGRGGTDTQYF	TGTGCCAGCAGTCGTGGGACTAGCGGGAGAGGCGGCACAGATACGCAGTATTTT
TRBJ2-7	.	few	TRBV28	11	CASSPRDEQYF	TGTGCCAGCAGTCCCAGGGACGAGCAGTACTTC
TRBJ1-5	.	.	TRBV11-2	13	CASSLQQLQPQHF	TGTGCCAGCAGCTTGCAACAGCTTCAGCCCCAGCATTTT
TRBJ1-5	.	.	TRBV28	12	CASSLANQPQHF	TGTGCCAGCAGTTTAGCGAATCAGCCCCAGCATTTT
TRBJ2-5	TRBD1	.	TRBV6-1	13	CASRNRGEETQYF	TGTGCCAGCAGAAACAGGGGGGAAGAGACCCAGTACTTC
TRBJ2-7	.	once	TRBV4-3	18	CASSQEISSRLSSYEQYF	TGCGCCAGCAGCCAAGAAATATCCTCGAGGCTCTCTTCCTACGAGCAGTACTTC
TRBJ1-2	TRBD1	.	TRBV29-1	14	CSVFGQGQTGGYTF	TGCAGCGTTTTCGGACAGGGGCAAACGGGAGGCTACACCTTC
TRBJ2-5	TRBD1	.	TRBV4-1	15	CASSRGPTGVETQYF	TGCGCCAGCAGCCGAGGCCCGACAGGGGTAGAGACCCAGTACTTC
TRBJ2-1	TRBD2	.	TRBV15	17	CATSRLGTSGGYNEQFF	TGTGCCACCAGCAGGCTCGGGACTAGCGGGGGGTACAATGAGCAGTTCTTC
TRBJ2-7	.	.	TRBV18	16	CASSRSRGESSYEQYF	TGTGCCAGCTCGCGATCTAGGGGCGAGAGCTCCTACGAGCAGTACTTC
TRBJ1-5	.	few	TRBV28	17	CASSLSQALRDNQPQHF	TGTGCCAGCAGTTTATCCCAGGCACTGAGGGACAATCAGCCCCAGCATTTT